The 32 T cell receptor beta chains reported below all come from one sample, sequenced in a study of breast tumors, draining lymph nodes, adjacent tissues. TCRdb re-analysed the multiplex PCR reads in MiXCR, keeping a single row per CDR3 protein. The sample records around 290,000 distinct CDR3 sequences, roughly 31% being singletons. Samples came from axillary lymph nodes draining the breast cancer. The source material was axillary lymph node tissue. Source of these receptors: a female donor with breast cancer. Some clones in this sample may be carry-over from other donors' samples.

The CDR3 sequence is CSVRDPGQGGDYGYTF. The CDR3 DNA reads TGCAGTGTTAGAGATCCCGGACAGGGGGGCGACTATGGCTACACCTTC. The rearrangement joins TRBV29-1 to TRBJ1-2, with 10 nucleotides matching TRBD1. The germline V gene encodes CDR1 SQVTM and CDR2 ANQGSEA. CDR3 length: 16 amino acids. The full variable domain, in which reference TRBV29-1 and TRBJ1-2 provide the parts outside the CDR3, is SAVISQKPSRDICQRGTSLTIQCQVDSQVTMMFWYRQQPGQSLTLIATANQGSEATYESGFVIDKFPISRPNLTFSTLTVSNMSPEDSSIYLCSVRDPGQGGDYGYTFGSGTRLTVV.

This clonotype appeared many times. V usage is TRBV2 and J usage is TRBJ2-1; TRBD2 matches 12 bases. Germline CDR1 is SNHLY and CDR2 is FYNNEI. With V trimmed by 6 bases and J by 3 bases, 9 bases remained unmatched. This CDR3 is built from 17 residues. The CDR3 reads CASRSLAGGSHYNEQFF. The DNA of the CDR3 is TGTGCCAGCAGGTCTCTAGCGGGAGGGTCCCACTACAATGAGCAGTTCTTC.

This clonotype appeared many times. The chain joins TRBV11-1 to TRBJ2-3; TRBD1 aligns across 7 bases. V lost 4 bases to trimming and J lost 6 bases; unmatched junction nucleotides: 10. Germline V lookup: CDR1 SGHAT, CDR2 FQDESV (reference sequence). The CDR3 spans 15 residues. The CDR3 reads CASSSGQAKLDTQYF. The CDR3 DNA reads TGTGCCAGCAGCTCAGGACAGGCCAAGTTGGATACGCAGTATTTT.

This clonotype was observed a few times. V is TRBV19 and J is TRBJ1-5; 7 bases align to TRBD1. Germline trimming cut 9 bases from V and 1 base from J; bases unmatched to any gene: 9. The CDR3 totals 15 residues. Germline CDR1 reads LNHDA; CDR2 reads SQIVND (reference sequence). Here the CDR3 DNA reads TGTGCCAGCTCACCAGGGGGAATCAGCAATCAGCCCCAGCATTTT. As protein: CASSPGGISNQPQHF.

This clonotype was detected a few times. The rearrangement uses TRBV11-3 and TRBJ2-5, with a tentative D call TRBD2 (5 bases). V was cut by 5 bases and J by 3 bases, with 19 bases left in between. Germline CDR1 SGHNT, CDR2 YENEEA. The CDR3 contains 16 residues. The DNA of the CDR3 is TGTGCCAGCAGCAAATATCTGACTACCGGGAAAGAGACCCAGTACTTC. Translated, it gives CASSKYLTTGKETQYF. The complete variable domain, with remaining parts taken from reference TRBV11-3 and TRBJ2-5, reads EAGVVQSPRYKIIEKKQPVAFWCNPISGHNTLYWYLQNLGQGPELLIRYENEEAVDDSQLPKDRFSAERLKGVDSTLKIQPAELGDSAVYLCASSKYLTTGKETQYFGPGTRLLVL.

The table lists this clonotype with many counts. The chain employs TRBV5-1 and TRBJ2-1; TRBD2 agrees at 9 bases. The CDR3 contains 15 residues. With V trimmed by 0 bases and J by 5 bases, 3 bases remained unmatched. Germline V CDR1 and CDR2: SGHRS, YFSETQ. The CDR3, as DNA: TGCGCCAGCAGCTTGGAAAGCGGGAGGCACAATGAGCAGTTCTTC. The encoded protein is CASSLESGRHNEQFF.

This clonotype was recorded many times. The chain uses TRBV12-3 or TRBV12-4 and TRBJ1-3; a possible D gene is TRBD1 (5 bases). There are 20 residues in the CDR3. The germline V and J ends were trimmed by 5 bases and 0 bases, with 26 bases remaining between them. The DNA for the CDR3 is TGTGCCAGCAGTCTCCCGCTTCGTTTTCGGACGGGGGGCTCTGGAAACACCATATATTTT. This gives the protein CASSLPLRFRTGGSGNTIYF.

This clonotype was recorded at least ten times. The CDR3 DNA is TGTGCCAGCAGGACGGGACTAGTAACGAGTGAGCAGTACTTC. It codes for CASRTGLVTSEQYF. The gene calls are TRBV6-5 and TRBJ2-7, with 8 bases that match TRBD2. CDR1 and CDR2 (germline): MNHEY, SVGAGI. This CDR3 is 14 amino acids long. V was pared by 6 bases and J by 7 bases, with 11 bases of the junction left unmatched.

Regarding this clonotype: This could be a read error, since a much larger clone is one nucleotide away. The chain uses TRBV11-3 and TRBJ2-1; no reliable D call. The CDR3 has 13 amino acids. The V end was cut by 6 bases, the J end by 9 bases, with 15 bases between. Germline-derived CDR1 and CDR2 are SGHNT and YENEEA. CDR3 protein: CASSSATDTEQFF. The CDR3 DNA follows: TGTGCCAGCAGTTCGGCGACCGACACTGAGCAGTTCTTC. Full variable domain (missing parts from reference TRBV11-3 and TRBJ2-1): EAGVVQSPRYKIIEKKQPVAFWCNPISGHNTLYWYLQNLGQGPELLIRYENEEAVDDSQLPKDRFSAERLKGVDSTLKIQPAELGDSAVYLCASSSATDTEQFFGPGTRLTVL.

As concerns this clonotype: In this CDR3 the conserved last residue, phenylalanine or tryptophan, is missing, so a read error is likely. The limits of the CDR3 on the DNA are not certain, so only TCRdb's listed CDR3 is given. The J gene is TRBJ2-1, the V gene TRBV4-3. Per germline, CDR1 LGHNA and CDR2 YSLEER. The CDR3 comprises 9 residues, both ends counted. The CDR3 loop reads CASSQDWTA.

The V gene is TRBV28, the J gene TRBJ1-2; D is possibly TRBD1 (6 bases). From germline, CDR1 is MDHEN and CDR2 SYDVKM. V was shortened by 6 bases and J by 4 bases, with 9 bases between the two germline ends. This CDR3 has 12 residues. CDR3 DNA sequence: TGTGCCAGCAGGGAGGGGGTCTATGGCTACACCTTC. It is translated as CASREGVYGYTF.

This chain links TRBV5-1 with TRBJ1-6; D unclear. From germline, CDR1 is SGHRS and CDR2 YFSETQ. Trimming stripped 4 bases from V and 10 bases from J, with 12 bases between. The CDR3 totals 13 residues. CDR3 sequence (DNA): TGCGCCAGCAGCCGGGTGAGCGGATCACCCCTCCACTTT. Translation: CASSRVSGSPLHF.

This clonotype was seen only a few times. This sequence may be a read error, since a much larger clone differs from it by one base. The chain uses TRBV20-1 and TRBJ2-1, with 8 bases fitting TRBD2. The CDR3 runs 13 residues. Looked up from germline, CDR1 is DFQATT and CDR2 is SNEGSKA (reference sequence). CDR3 loop: CSARLAGYNAQFF. The CDR3 DNA reads TGCAGTGCTAGACTAGCGGGTTACAATGCGCAGTTCTTC.

As for this clonotype: One base away lies a much larger clone, so this may be a sequencing read error. The chain employs TRBV6-1 and TRBJ1-2; D is perhaps TRBD1 (6 bases). Germline V gene lookup returns CDR1 MNHNS and CDR2 SASEGT. V was pared by 5 bases and J by 6 bases, with 13 bases between. The CDR3 has 13 amino acids. CDR3 loop: CASSQLRGHGYTF. The CDR3, as DNA: TGTGCCAGCAGTCAATTGCGGGGGCATGGCTACACCTTC.

This clonotype appeared many times. The rearrangement links TRBV3-1 to TRBJ2-6, with D uncertain. Germline V gives CDR1 LGHDT, CDR2 YNNKEL (reference sequence). The length of the CDR3 is 15 residues. V lost 1 base to trimming and J lost 3 bases, with 7 bases between them. The CDR3: CASSQAGVGANVLTF. The CDR3 bases are TGTGCCAGCAGCCAAGCGGGTGTTGGGGCCAACGTCCTGACTTTC.

This clonotype appeared many times. The chain couples TRBV29-1 to TRBJ2-6, with D perhaps matching TRBD1 (5 bases). The germline V and J ends were trimmed by 4 bases and 2 bases, with 21 bases remaining between them. CDR1 is SQVTM and CDR2 is ANQGSEA in the germline V gene. The CDR3 is 18 residues long. CDR3 nucleotides: TGCAGCGTTGTATGGGTTACCCCGACAGAGACTGGGGCCAACGTCCTGACTTTC. Amino acid sequence: CSVVWVTPTETGANVLTF.

In its sample, this clonotype ranks as medium-sized. This chain uses TRBV2 with TRBJ1-2, with a tentative D call TRBD1 (6 bases). The CDR3 consists of 14 residues. The germline gives CDR1 SNHLY, CDR2 FYNNEI. V was trimmed by 3 bases and J by 8 bases, leaving 16 bases between them. The CDR3 coding sequence is TGTGCCAGCAGTGATTTGGGGGGCGCGGACGGCTACACCTTC. It is translated as CASSDLGGADGYTF.

This clonotype appeared many times. This sequence joins TRBV4-1 and TRBJ2-7, with 9 nucleotides matching TRBD2. CDR1 and CDR2 (germline): MGHRA, YSYEKL. The CDR3 covers 15 residues. V was pared by 6 bases and J by 1 base, with 7 bases of the junction left unmatched. CDR3 amino acids: CASRWTSASSYEQYF. In nucleotides, the CDR3 is TGCGCCAGCAGATGGACTAGCGCCTCATCCTACGAGCAGTACTTC.

This clonotype was detected ten times or more. This sequence joins TRBV19 and TRBJ1-5; tentatively, D is TRBD1 (5 bases). Germline CDR1 reads LNHDA; CDR2 reads SQIVND (reference sequence). The CDR3 sequence is 15 residues long. The germline V and J ends were trimmed by 6 bases and 1 base, with 13 bases remaining between them. Written as DNA, the CDR3 is TGTGCCAGTAGGTTGTCAGGGATCAGCAATCAGCCCCAGCATTTT. It codes for CASRLSGISNQPQHF. Complete variable domain (other parts from reference TRBV19 and TRBJ1-5): DGGITQSPKYLFRKEGQNVTLSCEQNLNHDAMYWYRQDPGQGLRLIYYSQIVNDFQKGDIAEGYSVSREKKESFPLTVTSAQKNPTAFYLCASRLSGISNQPQHFGDGTRLSIL.

The rearrangement uses TRBV20-1 and TRBJ2-6; TRBD2 matches at 8 bases. This CDR3 is built from 15 residues. CDR1 is DFQATT and CDR2 is SNEGSKA in the germline V gene (reference sequence). Losses at the gene ends were 4 bases for V and 4 bases for J; bases not matched to a gene: 6. Here the CDR3 DNA reads TGCAGTGCTATAAGCGGGAGCTTAGGGGCCAACGTCCTGACTTTC. Its protein product is CSAISGSLGANVLTF.

The chain uses TRBV25-1 and TRBJ2-1, with 10 bases identical to TRBD1. Germline loops: CDR1 MGHDK, CDR2 SYGVNS. The CDR3 spans 16 residues. Trimming at V came to 7 bases and at J to 0 bases, leaving 6 bases not matched to a gene. Written as DNA, the CDR3 is TGTGCCAGCAAGCCGTGGACAGGGGGCTCCTACAATGAGCAGTTCTTC. It is translated as CASKPWTGGSYNEQFF.

Ten or more counts support this clonotype. This chain connects TRBV9 to TRBJ1-2, with D hard to call. The CDR3 runs 14 residues. The germline V and J ends were trimmed by 0 bases and 4 bases, with 10 bases remaining between them. From germline, CDR1 is SGDLS and CDR2 YYNGEE. The CDR3 is CASSVADTAYGYTF. The CDR3 nucleotides read TGTGCCAGCAGCGTAGCTGACACAGCCTATGGCTACACCTTC.

The sample holds many counts of this clonotype. This rearrangement joins TRBV10-3 to TRBJ1-3; D is unresolved. Germline V gives CDR1 ENHRY, CDR2 SYGVKD. The CDR3 has 15 residues. V lost 2 bases and J lost 1, with 9 bases in between. The CDR3: CAISETRPSGNTIYF. CDR3 DNA sequence: TGTGCCATCAGTGAGACCCGACCTTCTGGAAACACCATATATTTT.

This clonotype appeared many times. Germline is not matched at one junction end, which may reflect a read error. The chain is built from TRBV12-5 and TRBJ2-7, with TRBD2 identical over 13 bases. Germline CDR1 is LGHNT and CDR2 is FRNRAP. The CDR3 runs 18 residues. CDR3 amino acids: CASGLYGFGLAGVDEQYF. The CDR3 bases are TGTGCCAGTGGTTTGTATGGGTTCGGACTAGCGGGAGTCGACGAGCAGTACTTC.

The rearrangement links TRBV6-6 to TRBJ2-7; tentative D call: TRBD1 (6 bases). Germline-derived CDR1 and CDR2 are MNHNY and SVGAGI (reference sequence). The CDR3 totals 15 residues. Trimming took 6 bases from V and 1 from J, leaving 16 bases between them. The CDR3 protein is CASRPGTFPSYEQYF. CDR3 sequence (DNA): TGTGCCAGCAGACCTGGGACATTCCCTTCCTACGAGCAGTACTTC.

This clonotype was counted many times. The V call is TRBV20-1, the J call TRBJ1-2; 7 bases are a match to TRBD1. CDR1 DFQATT and CDR2 SNEGSKA come from the germline V gene (reference sequence). V shed 2 bases and J 4 bases; nucleotides not matched to a gene: 10. The CDR3 is 15 residues long. The CDR3 spells CSARPFDRVGYGYTF. The CDR3 DNA reads TGCAGTGCTAGACCCTTCGACAGGGTTGGCTATGGCTACACCTTC.

This clonotype was recorded at least ten times. This sequence joins TRBV12-3 or TRBV12-4 and TRBJ1-2; a weak D match, TRBD1 (5 bases). The CDR3 loop spans 11 amino acids. The CDR3 DNA reads as TGTGCGGGACTCGGGCAGGATGGCTACACCTTC. The encoded protein is CAGLGQDGYTF.

This clonotype was detected many times. V is TRBV9 and J is TRBJ2-2, with TRBD2 matching 15 bases. This CDR3 comprises 18 residues. V lost 4 bases to trimming and J lost 8 bases; unmatched junction nucleotides: 12. CDR1 and CDR2 (germline): SGDLS, YYNGEE. The CDR3 reads CASSLGTSGRRVAGELFF. The CDR3 bases are TGTGCCAGCAGCCTCGGGACTAGCGGGAGGCGGGTCGCTGGGGAGCTGTTTTTT.

The chain has TRBV11-2 and TRBJ2-2; the match to TRBD1 covers 9 bases. The CDR3 runs to 16 residues. Germline V gene sequence: CDR1 SGHAT, CDR2 FQNNGV. J was trimmed by 3 bases and V by 3 bases; bases with no gene match: 5. The CDR3 spells CASSFGTGWDTGELFF. CDR3 coding DNA: TGTGCCAGCAGCTTCGGGACAGGGTGGGACACCGGGGAGCTGTTTTTT.

V usage is TRBV15 and J usage is TRBJ1-4, with D maybe TRBD1 (5 bases). The CDR3 sequence is 18 residues long. Per germline, CDR1 LNHNV and CDR2 YYDKDF (reference sequence). V was pared by 5 bases and J by 4 bases, with 23 bases between. The CDR3 bases are TGTGCCACCAGCGGGGAAGATGGGACTAGCGGGAGTAATGAAAAACTGTTTTTT. Protein product: CATSGEDGTSGSNEKLFF.

This clonotype was counted many times. The chain combines TRBV5-1 with TRBJ1-2; maybe TRBD1 (5 bases). Trimming left V 3 bases short and J 3 bases short, with 12 bases between. The CDR3 is 14 residues long. Germline CDR1 is SGHRS and CDR2 is YFSETQ. The CDR3 sequence: CASSSGRGDYGYTF. CDR3 nucleotide sequence: TGCGCCAGCAGCTCCGGACGGGGGGACTATGGCTACACCTTC.

This clonotype appeared many times. V is TRBV19 and J is TRBJ2-1; no clear D. Germline CDR1 is LNHDA and CDR2 is SQIVND (reference sequence). The ends were cut back, 4 bases at V and 5 bases at J, with 9 bases in the middle. This CDR3 contains 13 residues. The DNA of the CDR3 is TGTGCCAGTAGTAGGGCTCGAGACAATGAGCAGTTCTTC. This codes for CASSRARDNEQFF.